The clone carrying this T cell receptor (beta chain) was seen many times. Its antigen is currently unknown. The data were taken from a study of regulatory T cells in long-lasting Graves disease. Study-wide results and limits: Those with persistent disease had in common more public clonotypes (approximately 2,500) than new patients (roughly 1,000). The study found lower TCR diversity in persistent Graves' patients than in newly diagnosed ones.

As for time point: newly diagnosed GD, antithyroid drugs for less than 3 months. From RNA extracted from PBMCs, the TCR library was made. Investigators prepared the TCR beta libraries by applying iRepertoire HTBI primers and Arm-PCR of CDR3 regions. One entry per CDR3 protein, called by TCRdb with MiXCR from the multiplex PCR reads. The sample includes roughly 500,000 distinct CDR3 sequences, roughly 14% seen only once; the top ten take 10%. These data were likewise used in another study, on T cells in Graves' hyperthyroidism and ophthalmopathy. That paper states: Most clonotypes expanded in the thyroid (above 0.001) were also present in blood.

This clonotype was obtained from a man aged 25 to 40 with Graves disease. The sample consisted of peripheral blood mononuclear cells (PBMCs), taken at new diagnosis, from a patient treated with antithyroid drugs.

In DNA, the CDR3 is TGTGCCAGCAGTACGGGCAGGAACATTCAGTACTTC. Translated, it gives CASSTGRNIQYF. The J gene is TRBJ2-4, the V gene TRBV27; D is ambiguous. Germline V gene sequence: CDR1 MNHEY, CDR2 SMNVEV (reference sequence). The CDR3 consists of 12 residues. Trimming left V 5 bases short and J 7 bases short, with 9 bases between.